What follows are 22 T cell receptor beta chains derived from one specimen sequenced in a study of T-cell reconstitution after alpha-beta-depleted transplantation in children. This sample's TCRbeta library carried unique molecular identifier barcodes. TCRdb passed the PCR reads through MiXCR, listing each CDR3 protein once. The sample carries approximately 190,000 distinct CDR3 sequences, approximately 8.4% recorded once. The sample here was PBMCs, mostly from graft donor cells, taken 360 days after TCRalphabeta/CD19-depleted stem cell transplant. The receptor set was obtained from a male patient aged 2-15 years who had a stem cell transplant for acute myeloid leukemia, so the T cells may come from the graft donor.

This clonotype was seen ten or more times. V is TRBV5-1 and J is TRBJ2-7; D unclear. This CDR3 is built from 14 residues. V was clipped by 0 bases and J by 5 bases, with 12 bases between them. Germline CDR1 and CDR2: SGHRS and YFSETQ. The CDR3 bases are TGCGCCAGCAGCTTGGTCCTGAGTTACGACGAGCAGTACTTC. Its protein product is CASSLVLSYDEQYF. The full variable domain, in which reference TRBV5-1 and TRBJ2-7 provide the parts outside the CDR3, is KAGVTQTPRYLIKTRGQQVTLSCSPISGHRSVSWYQQTPGQGLQFLFEYFSETQRNKGNFPGRFSGRQFSNSRSEMNVSTLELGDSALYLCASSLVLSYDEQYFGPGTRLTVT.

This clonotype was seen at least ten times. The DNA for the CDR3 is TGCGCCAGCAGCCACTTGGGTGGCACGCCTAAACAGGGGGGAGGCACAGATACGCAGTATTTT. Protein product: CASSHLGGTPKQGGGTDTQYF. The J gene is TRBJ2-3, the V gene TRBV5-1; TRBD1 agrees at 8 bases. The J segment lost 1 base and the V segment lost 4 bases, leaving 23 bases of the junction unmatched. Germline V gene sequence: CDR1 SGHRS, CDR2 YFSETQ. This CDR3 has 21 residues.

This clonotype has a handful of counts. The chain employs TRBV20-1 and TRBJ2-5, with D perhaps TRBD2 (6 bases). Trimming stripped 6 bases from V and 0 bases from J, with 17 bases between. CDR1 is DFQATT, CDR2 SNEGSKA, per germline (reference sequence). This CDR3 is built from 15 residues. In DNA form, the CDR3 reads TGCAGTGCAGCCGGCGGGGTTGGGGACCAAGAGACCCAGTACTTC. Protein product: CSAAGGVGDQETQYF.

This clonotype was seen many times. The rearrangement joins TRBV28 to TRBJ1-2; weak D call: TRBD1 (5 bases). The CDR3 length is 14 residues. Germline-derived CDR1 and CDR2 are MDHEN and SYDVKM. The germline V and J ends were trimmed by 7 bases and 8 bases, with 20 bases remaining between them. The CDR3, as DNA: TGTGCCAGCATCACCGCCGGGGGTTCCGGGGGCTACACCTTC. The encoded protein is CASITAGGSGGYTF.

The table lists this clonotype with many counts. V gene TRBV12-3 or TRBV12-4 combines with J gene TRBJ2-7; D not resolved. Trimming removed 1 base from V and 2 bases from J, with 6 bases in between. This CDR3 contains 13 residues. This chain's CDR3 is CASSLELTYEQYF. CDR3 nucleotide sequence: TGTGCCAGCAGTTTAGAACTCACCTACGAGCAGTACTTC.

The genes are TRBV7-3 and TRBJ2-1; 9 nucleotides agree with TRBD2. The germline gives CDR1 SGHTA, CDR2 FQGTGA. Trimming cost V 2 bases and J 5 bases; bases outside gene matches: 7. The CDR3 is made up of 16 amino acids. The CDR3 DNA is TGTGCCAGCAGCTTATCTACTAGCGGGCGCGACAATGAGCAGTTCTTC. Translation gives CASSLSTSGRDNEQFF.

CDR3 amino acids: CASGLGLDGRDNTYEQYV. CDR3 nucleotide sequence: TGTGCTAGTGGTTTGGGCCTCGATGGGCGGGACAACACCTACGAGCAGTACGTC. The chain uses TRBV12-5 and TRBJ2-7; D assignment may be TRBD1 or TRBD2 (6 bases each). CDR1 is LGHNT, CDR2 FRNRAP, per germline. The CDR3 runs to 18 residues. V was clipped by 1 base and J by 2 bases, with 21 bases between them.

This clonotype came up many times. In DNA, the CDR3 is TGCGCCAGCAGCTTGAGGGACGGGAACACTGAAGCTTTCTTT. It translates to CASSLRDGNTEAFF. The genes are TRBV5-1 and TRBJ1-1; a weak D match, TRBD1 (5 bases). From germline, CDR1 is SGHRS and CDR2 YFSETQ. The V gene lost 1 base and the J gene lost 1 base, with 8 bases spanning the gap. This CDR3 is 14 amino acids long.

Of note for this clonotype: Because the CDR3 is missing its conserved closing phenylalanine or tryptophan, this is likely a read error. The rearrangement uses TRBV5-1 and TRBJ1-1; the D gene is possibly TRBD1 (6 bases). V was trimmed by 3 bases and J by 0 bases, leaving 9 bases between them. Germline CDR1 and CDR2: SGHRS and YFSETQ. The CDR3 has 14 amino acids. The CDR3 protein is CASSSWTVNTEAFV. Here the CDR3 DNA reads TGCGCCAGCAGCTCGTGGACAGTGAACACTGAAGCTTTCGTT.

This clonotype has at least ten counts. The CDR3 here is CASSLLAEQYNEQFF. The CDR3 DNA follows: TGCGCCAGCAGCTTACTAGCGGAACAGTACAATGAGCAGTTCTTC. This sequence joins TRBV5-1 and TRBJ2-1, with 8 bases matching TRBD2. V lost 2 bases, J lost 4 bases, and 5 bases stayed unmatched. CDR1 and CDR2 from the germline V gene are SGHRS and YFSETQ. The CDR3 extends over 15 amino acids.

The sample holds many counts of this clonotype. Written as DNA, the CDR3 is TGTGCCAGCAGTTACGACAGCCTTTTCGTTGAAGCTTTCTTT. Its protein product is CASSYDSLFVEAFF. The rearrangement links TRBV6-2 or TRBV6-3 to TRBJ1-1, with a tentative D call TRBD1 (5 bases). The CDR3 is 14 amino acids. CDR1 is MNHEY, CDR2 SVGEGT, per germline. V was pared by 2 bases and J by 7 bases, with 14 bases between.

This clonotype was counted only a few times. The CDR3 loop reads CSVEERGQGETQYF. Written as DNA, the CDR3 is TGCAGCGTTGAGGAGCGGGGGCAGGGAGAGACCCAGTACTTC. This sequence joins TRBV29-1 and TRBJ2-5; 8 bases fit TRBD2. Germline CDR1 and CDR2: SQVTM and ANQGSEA. The CDR3 spans 14 residues. V gave up 3 bases and J gave up 4 bases; unmatched junction bases: 7.

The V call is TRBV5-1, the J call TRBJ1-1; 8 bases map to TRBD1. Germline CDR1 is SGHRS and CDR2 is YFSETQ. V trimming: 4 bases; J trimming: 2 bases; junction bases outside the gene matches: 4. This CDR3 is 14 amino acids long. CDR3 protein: CASSGGQVNTEAFF. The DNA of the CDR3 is TGCGCCAGCAGCGGGGGACAGGTAAACACTGAAGCTTTCTTT.

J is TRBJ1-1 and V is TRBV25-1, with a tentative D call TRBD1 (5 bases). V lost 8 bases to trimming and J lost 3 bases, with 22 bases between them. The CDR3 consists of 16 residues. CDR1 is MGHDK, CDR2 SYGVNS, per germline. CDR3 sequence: CASGGGFGGLHTEAFF. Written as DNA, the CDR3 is TGTGCCAGCGGGGGGGGTTTCGGAGGGTTGCACACTGAAGCTTTCTTT.

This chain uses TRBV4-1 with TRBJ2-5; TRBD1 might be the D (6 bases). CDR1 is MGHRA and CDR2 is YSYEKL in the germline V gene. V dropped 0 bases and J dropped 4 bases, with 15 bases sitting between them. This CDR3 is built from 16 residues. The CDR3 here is CASSQDAMGAGETQYF. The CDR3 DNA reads TGCGCCAGCAGCCAAGATGCCATGGGGGCGGGAGAGACCCAGTACTTC.

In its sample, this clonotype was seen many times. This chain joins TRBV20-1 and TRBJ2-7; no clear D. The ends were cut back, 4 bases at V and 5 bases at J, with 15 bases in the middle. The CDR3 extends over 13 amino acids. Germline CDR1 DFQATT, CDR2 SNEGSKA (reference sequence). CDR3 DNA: TGCAGTGCTATAGGCCGGTTTCGGAACGAGCAGTACTTC. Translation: CSAIGRFRNEQYF.

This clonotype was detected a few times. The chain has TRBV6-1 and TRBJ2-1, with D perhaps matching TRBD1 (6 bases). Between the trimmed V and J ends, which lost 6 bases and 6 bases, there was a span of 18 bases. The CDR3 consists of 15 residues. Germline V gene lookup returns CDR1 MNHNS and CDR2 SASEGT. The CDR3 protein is CASSHMKGDINEQFF. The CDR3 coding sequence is TGTGCCAGCAGCCACATGAAGGGGGACATCAATGAGCAGTTCTTC.

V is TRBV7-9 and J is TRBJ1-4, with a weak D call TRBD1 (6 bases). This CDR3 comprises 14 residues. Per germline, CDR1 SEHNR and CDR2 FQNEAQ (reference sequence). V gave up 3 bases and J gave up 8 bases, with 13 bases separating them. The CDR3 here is CASSLTPGAEKLFF. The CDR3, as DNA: TGTGCCAGCAGCTTGACCCCGGGGGCGGAAAAACTGTTTTTT.

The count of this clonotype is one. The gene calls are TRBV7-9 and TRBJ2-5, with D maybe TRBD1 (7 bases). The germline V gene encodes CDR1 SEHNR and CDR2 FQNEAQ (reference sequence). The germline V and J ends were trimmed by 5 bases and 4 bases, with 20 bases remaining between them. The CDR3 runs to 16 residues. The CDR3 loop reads CASSLRTGGKGETQYF. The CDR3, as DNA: TGTGCCAGCAGCCTCCGGACAGGCGGGAAGGGAGAGACCCAGTACTTC.

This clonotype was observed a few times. The CDR3 is CASSLGVTPRETQYF. CDR3 nucleotides: TGTGCCAGCAGCTTAGGGGTGACACCTAGGGAGACCCAGTACTTC. The chain uses TRBV7-8 and TRBJ2-5, with D uncertain. The CDR3 has 15 amino acids. Trimming took 1 base from V and 5 from J, leaving 14 bases between them. Germline values: CDR1 SGHVS, CDR2 FQNEAQ.

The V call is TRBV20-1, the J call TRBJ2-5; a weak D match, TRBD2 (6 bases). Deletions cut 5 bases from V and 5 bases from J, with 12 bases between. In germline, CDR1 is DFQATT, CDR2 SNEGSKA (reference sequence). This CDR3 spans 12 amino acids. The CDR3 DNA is TGCAGTGCTCCGGGCGGAGGGGAGACCCAGTACTTC. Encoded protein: CSAPGGGETQYF.

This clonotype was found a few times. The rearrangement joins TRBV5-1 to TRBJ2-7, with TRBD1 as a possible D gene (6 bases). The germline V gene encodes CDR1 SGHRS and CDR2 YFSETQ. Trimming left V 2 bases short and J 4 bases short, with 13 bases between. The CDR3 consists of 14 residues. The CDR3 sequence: CASSFRDIPYEQYF. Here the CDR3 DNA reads TGCGCCAGCAGCTTCCGGGACATTCCGTACGAGCAGTACTTC.